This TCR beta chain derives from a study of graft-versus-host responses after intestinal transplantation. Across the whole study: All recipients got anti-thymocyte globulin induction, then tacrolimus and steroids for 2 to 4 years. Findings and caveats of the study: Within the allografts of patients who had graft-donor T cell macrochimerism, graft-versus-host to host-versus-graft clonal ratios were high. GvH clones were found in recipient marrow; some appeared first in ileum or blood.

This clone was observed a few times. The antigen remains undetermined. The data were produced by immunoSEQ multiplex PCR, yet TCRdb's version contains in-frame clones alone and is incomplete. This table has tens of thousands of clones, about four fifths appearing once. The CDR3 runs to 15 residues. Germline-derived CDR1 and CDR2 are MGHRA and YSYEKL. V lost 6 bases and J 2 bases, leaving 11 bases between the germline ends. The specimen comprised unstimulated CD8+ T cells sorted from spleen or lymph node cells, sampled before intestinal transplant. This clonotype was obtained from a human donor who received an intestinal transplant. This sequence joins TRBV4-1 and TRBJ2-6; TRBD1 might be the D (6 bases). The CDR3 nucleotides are TGCGCCAGCAGTGTAACAGGGACTGGGGCCAACGTCCTGACTTTC. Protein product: CASSVTGTGANVLTF.